This entry features one T cell receptor (beta chain) sequence. Its target is not known. Assay runs were performed at deep level. Every immunoSEQ plate was one replicate of a subset's evenly spread DNA. It was about 190 ng DNA, 31,000 or so T cell genomes, that sorted-subset replicate PCRs used. Only in-frame clones appear in the TCRdb table, and some are missing; sequencing was by immunoSEQ multiplex PCR. Of some 2 million clones detected, just under 95% appear once; the ten largest clones hold 0.85% to 1.3%. Naive CD8 cells lacked CD45RO, underwent positive selection for CCR7 and left out terminally differentiated effector memory CD45RA+ cells. The V gene's germline CDR1 is MNHEY and CDR2 SVGAGI. The V end lost 4 bases, the J end lost 0 bases, and 10 bases lay between the germline ends. The CDR3 runs to 15 residues. These data belong to a study of shared clonotypes between healthy human individuals. Notes on the study in general: Genetic and exposure-history diversity was limited by the few donors.

Sequencing was done on a sample of naive CD8+ T cells sorted from blood. The sequence derives from a man between 18 and 35 years old in good health. The rearrangement uses TRBV6-5 and TRBJ2-1; D uncertain. The CDR3 protein is CASSSLPSSYNEQFF. Here the CDR3 DNA reads TGTGCCAGCAGTTCCTTACCTAGCTCCTACAATGAGCAGTTCTTC.